The rows below give T cell receptor beta chains drawn from one sample of a study of T-cell reconstitution after alpha-beta-depleted transplantation in children. TCRdb called the PCR reads again in MiXCR, with one record for every CDR3 protein. The table includes 700,000 to 950,000 distinct CDR3 sequences, 15% to 20% detected once. The specimen comprised PBMCs, mostly from graft donor cells, sampled 360 days after TCRalphabeta/CD19-depleted stem cell transplant. All receptors derive from a male patient younger than 18 who had a stem cell transplant for acute lymphoblastic leukemia, so the T cells may come from the graft donor. CDR3s include the opening cysteine and the closing phenylalanine or tryptophan. Each record gives: V gene, CDR3 length, D gene, J gene, clone size, CDR3 DNA, CDR3 protein. A D gene is named only where the DNA matches it firmly. Only part of the rows carry a size: once, few, many, or a class if the clone is expanded.

v_gene: TRBV2; len: 14; d_gene: TRBD2; j_gene: TRBJ2-3; abundance: NA; CDR3nt: TGTGCCAGAACCGGACTAGCAATGGCAGATACGCAGTATTTT; CDR3aa: CARTGLAMADTQYF
v_gene: TRBV4-1; len: 17; d_gene: NA; j_gene: TRBJ2-7; abundance: NA; CDR3nt: TGCGCCAGCAGACCCGCGGACGGGAGAGAGGGGTCCTACGAGCAGTACTTC; CDR3aa: CASRPADGREGSYEQYF
v_gene: TRBV5-1; len: 15; d_gene: NA; j_gene: TRBJ2-6; abundance: few; CDR3nt: TGCGCCAGCAGCTTGGGCCTCTCTGGGGCCAACGTCCTGACTTTC; CDR3aa: CASSLGLSGANVLTF
v_gene: TRBV29-1; len: 15; d_gene: NA; j_gene: TRBJ2-2; abundance: many; CDR3nt: TGCAGCGTTGAAGATCTGGGAGAAAACACCGGGGAGCTGTTTTTT; CDR3aa: CSVEDLGENTGELFF
v_gene: TRBV29-1; len: 13; d_gene: TRBD1; j_gene: TRBJ2-7; abundance: few; CDR3nt: TGCAGCGTTAAGACAGGGCCGGGGTACGAGCAGTACTTC; CDR3aa: CSVKTGPGYEQYF
v_gene: TRBV5-5; len: 14; d_gene: NA; j_gene: TRBJ1-1; abundance: NA; CDR3nt: TGTGCCAGCAGCCCCGGGACACAGAACACTGAAGCTTTCTTT; CDR3aa: CASSPGTQNTEAFF
v_gene: TRBV4-2; len: 16; d_gene: NA; j_gene: TRBJ2-2; abundance: few; CDR3nt: TGTGCCAGCAGCCAAGGTTGGCCAGATGACACCGGGGAGCTGTTTTTT; CDR3aa: CASSQGWPDDTGELFF
v_gene: TRBV20-1; len: 13; d_gene: NA; j_gene: TRBJ1-2; abundance: NA; CDR3nt: TGCAGTGCTAGAGTGAGGACAGCCTATGGCTACACCTTC; CDR3aa: CSARVRTAYGYTF
v_gene: TRBV7-9; len: 15; d_gene: NA; j_gene: TRBJ1-4; abundance: NA; CDR3nt: TGTGCCAGCAGCTTAGCGCCACAGTTCAATGAAAAACTGTTTTTT; CDR3aa: CASSLAPQFNEKLFF
v_gene: TRBV11-1; len: 17; d_gene: TRBD2; j_gene: TRBJ2-1; abundance: many; CDR3nt: TGTGCCACCGGACCCCGACCCACTAGCGGAAACTACAATGAGCAGTTCTTC; CDR3aa: CATGPRPTSGNYNEQFF
v_gene: TRBV4-1; len: 19; d_gene: TRBD2; j_gene: TRBJ2-2; abundance: NA; CDR3nt: TGCGCCAGCAGCCAGCCCGGAGGGAGGGCCACCTCGAACACCGGGGAGCTGTTTTTT; CDR3aa: CASSQPGGRATSNTGELFF
v_gene: TRBV11-2; len: 13; d_gene: TRBD1; j_gene: TRBJ2-7; abundance: few; CDR3nt: TGTGCCAGCAGCGCCGGACAGGTCTACGAGCAGTACTTC; CDR3aa: CASSAGQVYEQYF
v_gene: TRBV7-2; len: 16; d_gene: TRBD2; j_gene: TRBJ2-5; abundance: few; CDR3nt: TGTGCCAGCAGCTTAGGGGGCGCGGGAGGGCAAGAGACCCAGTACTTC; CDR3aa: CASSLGGAGGQETQYF
v_gene: TRBV18; len: 14; d_gene: NA; j_gene: TRBJ2-7; abundance: NA; CDR3nt: TGTGCCAGCTCACCGTTACAGGGAACCTACGAGCAGTACTTC; CDR3aa: CASSPLQGTYEQYF
v_gene: TRBV6-1; len: 15; d_gene: NA; j_gene: TRBJ2-6; abundance: few; CDR3nt: TGTGCCAGCAGCCGCTCAGCAGGGGGGGCCAACGTCCTGACTTTC; CDR3aa: CASSRSAGGANVLTF
v_gene: TRBV6-1; len: 13; d_gene: NA; j_gene: TRBJ2-7; abundance: NA; CDR3nt: TGTGCCAGCAGTGAAAACAGAATCTACGAGCAGTACTTC; CDR3aa: CASSENRIYEQYF
v_gene: TRBV5-6; len: 13; d_gene: NA; j_gene: TRBJ2-7; abundance: few; CDR3nt: TGTGCCAGCACCTTAGGAGTGTCCTACGAGCAGTACTTC; CDR3aa: CASTLGVSYEQYF
v_gene: TRBV5-1; len: 16; d_gene: TRBD1; j_gene: TRBJ1-1; abundance: few; CDR3nt: TGCGCCAGCAGCTTGGTAGGGGGCGGGCCGAACACTGAAGCTTTCTTT; CDR3aa: CASSLVGGGPNTEAFF
v_gene: TRBV5-1; len: 15; d_gene: NA; j_gene: TRBJ2-7; abundance: NA; CDR3nt: TGCGCCAGCAGCTTGTCGGAGACGGTTTCCTACGAGCAGTACTTC; CDR3aa: CASSLSETVSYEQYF
v_gene: TRBV5-1; len: 18; d_gene: TRBD2; j_gene: TRBJ2-1; abundance: once; CDR3nt: TGCGCCAGCAGCGCTCCTAATGGGAGGGCCCGCATCGACAATGAGCAGTTCTTC; CDR3aa: CASSAPNGRARIDNEQFF
v_gene: TRBV27; len: 17; d_gene: NA; j_gene: TRBJ2-3; abundance: NA; CDR3nt: TGTGCCAGCTCGAGTTTTTATTTGGGGGCTAGCACAGATACGCAGTATTTT; CDR3aa: CASSSFYLGASTDTQYF
v_gene: TRBV4-1; len: 15; d_gene: NA; j_gene: TRBJ2-1; abundance: NA; CDR3nt: TGCGCCAGCAGCCTCCTCCCACACTCCTACAATGAGCAGTTCTTC; CDR3aa: CASSLLPHSYNEQFF
v_gene: TRBV12-3/TRBV12-4; len: 13; d_gene: TRBD1; j_gene: TRBJ2-7; abundance: few; CDR3nt: TGTGCCAGCAGGCCGACAGGGGACTACGAGCAGTACTTC; CDR3aa: CASRPTGDYEQYF
v_gene: TRBV7-2; len: 17; d_gene: TRBD2; j_gene: TRBJ2-2; abundance: NA; CDR3nt: TGTGCCAGCAGCTTGTCTCGACTAGCGGGAGCCGCCGGGGAGCTGTTTTTT; CDR3aa: CASSLSRLAGAAGELFF
v_gene: TRBV27; len: 15; d_gene: TRBD2; j_gene: TRBJ2-7; abundance: few; CDR3nt: TGTGCCAGCAGTTTTTCGGGACTAACCATCAAAGAGCAGTACTTC; CDR3aa: CASSFSGLTIKEQYF
v_gene: TRBV12-3/TRBV12-4; len: 16; d_gene: NA; j_gene: TRBJ2-3; abundance: many; CDR3nt: TGTGCCAGCAGTTTAGATCTAGCTCCCAAAACAGATACGCAGTATTTT; CDR3aa: CASSLDLAPKTDTQYF
v_gene: TRBV25-1; len: 15; d_gene: TRBD2; j_gene: TRBJ2-7; abundance: NA; CDR3nt: TGTGCCAGCAGTCCCGGCGGGAGGAACTCCTACGAGCAGTACTTC; CDR3aa: CASSPGGRNSYEQYF
v_gene: TRBV5-5; len: 18; d_gene: NA; j_gene: TRBJ2-7; abundance: NA; CDR3nt: TGTGCCAGCAGCTTGGCCTTGTCGGGGACTGCAGTTTCCTACGAGCAGTACTTC; CDR3aa: CASSLALSGTAVSYEQYF
v_gene: TRBV10-3; len: 18; d_gene: TRBD2; j_gene: TRBJ2-3; abundance: few; CDR3nt: TGTGCCATCAGTGAGTCTTCTAGCGGCCCACTCAAGGCAGATACGCAGTATTTT; CDR3aa: CAISESSSGPLKADTQYF
v_gene: TRBV24-1; len: 13; d_gene: NA; j_gene: TRBJ2-7; abundance: NA; CDR3nt: TGTGCCACCAGTGAGGGGAGAATGTACGAGCAGTACTTC; CDR3aa: CATSEGRMYEQYF
v_gene: TRBV6-1; len: 17; d_gene: TRBD2; j_gene: TRBJ2-5; abundance: few; CDR3nt: TGTGCCAGCAGCCGACAGCTAGGCGGGAGTATCCAAGAGACCCAGTACTTC; CDR3aa: CASSRQLGGSIQETQYF
v_gene: TRBV20-1; len: 16; d_gene: NA; j_gene: TRBJ1-6; abundance: NA; CDR3nt: TGCAGTGCTAGAGATGGTTGGAGAAACTATAATTCACCCCTCCACTTT; CDR3aa: CSARDGWRNYNSPLHF
v_gene: TRBV29-1; len: 14; d_gene: TRBD2; j_gene: TRBJ2-3; abundance: many; CDR3nt: TGCAGCGTCCCCCTAGCGGGAGCAACAGATACGCAGTATTTT; CDR3aa: CSVPLAGATDTQYF
v_gene: TRBV27; len: 11; d_gene: NA; j_gene: TRBJ2-4; abundance: NA; CDR3nt: TGTGCCAGCAAGGGGCTGGCCATTCAGTACTTC; CDR3aa: CASKGLAIQYF
v_gene: TRBV10-3; len: 15; d_gene: NA; j_gene: TRBJ2-5; abundance: few; CDR3nt: TGTGCCATCAGTGAGTCAGGACCGATTCGGGGGACCCAGTACTTC; CDR3aa: CAISESGPIRGTQYF
v_gene: TRBV7-8; len: 16; d_gene: NA; j_gene: TRBJ2-5; abundance: few; CDR3nt: TGTGCCAGCAGCTTCCAAAGCGGTCAAATCGGGGAGACCCAGTACTTC; CDR3aa: CASSFQSGQIGETQYF
v_gene: TRBV7-3; len: 16; d_gene: NA; j_gene: TRBJ2-1; abundance: few; CDR3nt: TGTGCCAGCAGCTTAAACGGGAGAACCCCCTACAATGAGCAGTTCTTC; CDR3aa: CASSLNGRTPYNEQFF
v_gene: TRBV7-9; len: 12; d_gene: TRBD1; j_gene: TRBJ1-2; abundance: NA; CDR3nt: TGTGCCAGCCTGGGACAGTTCTATGGCTACACCTTC; CDR3aa: CASLGQFYGYTF
v_gene: TRBV5-5; len: 16; d_gene: NA; j_gene: TRBJ2-7; abundance: NA; CDR3nt: TGTGCCAGCAGCTTCCGTAAGGGCCTGATGGTCTACGAGCAGTACTTC; CDR3aa: CASSFRKGLMVYEQYF
v_gene: TRBV20-1; len: 15; d_gene: TRBD2; j_gene: TRBJ2-5; abundance: NA; CDR3nt: TGCAGTGCTAGTCTGTCTAGCGGGACTCAAGAGACCCAGTACTTC; CDR3aa: CSASLSSGTQETQYF
v_gene: TRBV6-6; len: 14; d_gene: NA; j_gene: TRBJ1-4; abundance: many; CDR3nt: TGTGCCAGCAGTTCAGGCTACCTTAATGAAAAACTGTTTTTT; CDR3aa: CASSSGYLNEKLFF
v_gene: TRBV6-1; len: 14; d_gene: NA; j_gene: TRBJ1-2; abundance: NA; CDR3nt: TGTGCCAGCAGTGAATCTCGGGGAAACTATGGCTACACCTTC; CDR3aa: CASSESRGNYGYTF